The T cell receptor beta chain described here comes from a study of T cell changes during pregnancy in multiple sclerosis. The method was immunoSEQ multiplex PCR; TCRdb's version includes in-frame clones alone and lacks a portion of them. The table lists 65,000 to 85,000 clones, nearly 95% of them singletons, with roughly 0.14% in the top ten. V gave up 6 bases and J gave up 5 bases, with 5 bases separating them. The CDR3 covers 11 residues. Germline values: CDR1 SGHTA, CDR2 FQGNSA. The specimen was CD4+ T cells from peripheral blood mononuclear cells, collected after pregnancy. The genes are TRBV7-2 and TRBJ2-4, with a tentative D call TRBD2 (5 bases). The sequence was collected from a female donor with multiple sclerosis, enrolled in a pregnancy study. CDR3 coding DNA: TGTGCCAGCAGGCGGGAAAACATTCAGTACTTC. This translates into CASRRENIQYF.